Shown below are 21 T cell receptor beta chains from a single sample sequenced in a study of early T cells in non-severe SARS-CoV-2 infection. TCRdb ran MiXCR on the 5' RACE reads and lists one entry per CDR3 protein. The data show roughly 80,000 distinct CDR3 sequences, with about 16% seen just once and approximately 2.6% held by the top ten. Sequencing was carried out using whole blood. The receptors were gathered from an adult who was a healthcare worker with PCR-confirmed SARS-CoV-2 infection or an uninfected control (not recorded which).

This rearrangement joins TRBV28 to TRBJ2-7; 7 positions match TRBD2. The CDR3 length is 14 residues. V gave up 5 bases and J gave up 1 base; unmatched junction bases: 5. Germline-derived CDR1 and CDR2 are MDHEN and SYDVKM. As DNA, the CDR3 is TGTGCCAGCAGTCCCCCCGGGGGGTCCTACGAGCAGTACTTC. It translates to CASSPPGGSYEQYF.

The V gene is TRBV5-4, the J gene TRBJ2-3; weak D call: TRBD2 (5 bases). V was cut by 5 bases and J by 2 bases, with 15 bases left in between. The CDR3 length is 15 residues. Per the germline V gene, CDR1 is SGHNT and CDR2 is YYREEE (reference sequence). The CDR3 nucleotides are TGTGCCAGCAGTCCCACTCATAGCGTCACAGATACGCAGTATTTT. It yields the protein CASSPTHSVTDTQYF.

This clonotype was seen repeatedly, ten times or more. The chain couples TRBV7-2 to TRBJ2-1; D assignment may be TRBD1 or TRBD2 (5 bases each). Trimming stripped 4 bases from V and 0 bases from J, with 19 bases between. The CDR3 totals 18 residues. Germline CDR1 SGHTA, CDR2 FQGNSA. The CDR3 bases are TGTGCCAGCAGCTCAAACCAATACGGGACGAGCTCCTACAATGAGCAGTTCTTC. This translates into CASSSNQYGTSSYNEQFF.

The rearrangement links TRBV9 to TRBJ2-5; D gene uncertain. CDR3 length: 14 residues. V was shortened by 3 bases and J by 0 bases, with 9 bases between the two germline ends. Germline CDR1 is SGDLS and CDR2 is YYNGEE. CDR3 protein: CASSGAGYQETQYF. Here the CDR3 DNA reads TGTGCCAGCAGCGGTGCCGGGTACCAAGAGACCCAGTACTTC.

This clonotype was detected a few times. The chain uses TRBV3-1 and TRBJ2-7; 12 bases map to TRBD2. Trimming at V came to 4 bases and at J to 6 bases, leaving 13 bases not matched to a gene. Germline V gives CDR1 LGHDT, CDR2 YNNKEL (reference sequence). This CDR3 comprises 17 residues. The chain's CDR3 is CASSPRRRTSGKIEQYF. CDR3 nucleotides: TGTGCCAGCAGCCCCCGTAGACGGACTAGCGGGAAAATCGAGCAGTACTTC.

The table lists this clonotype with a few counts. CDR3 bases: TGTGCCACCAGCAGAGATCAATTGGGACCGGGGCTTGATGGCTACACCTTC. Amino acid sequence: CATSRDQLGPGLDGYTF. V is TRBV15 and J is TRBJ1-2, with D perhaps TRBD1 (5 bases). V shed 0 bases and J shed 6 bases, with 20 bases lying between them. Germline CDR1 is LNHNV and CDR2 is YYDKDF (reference sequence). The CDR3 sequence is 17 residues long.

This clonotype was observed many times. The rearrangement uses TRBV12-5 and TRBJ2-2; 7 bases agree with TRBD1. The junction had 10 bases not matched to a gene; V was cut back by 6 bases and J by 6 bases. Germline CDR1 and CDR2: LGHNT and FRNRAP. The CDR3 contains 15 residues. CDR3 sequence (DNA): TGTGCTAGTGGCCCCCCGACAGGGTTGCCCGGGGAGCTGTTTTTT. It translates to CASGPPTGLPGELFF.

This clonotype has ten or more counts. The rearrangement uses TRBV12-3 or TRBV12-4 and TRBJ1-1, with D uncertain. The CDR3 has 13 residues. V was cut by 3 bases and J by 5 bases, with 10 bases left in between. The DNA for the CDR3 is TGTGCCAGCAGTTTTGGGCGAGGAACTGAAGCTTTCTTT. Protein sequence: CASSFGRGTEAFF.

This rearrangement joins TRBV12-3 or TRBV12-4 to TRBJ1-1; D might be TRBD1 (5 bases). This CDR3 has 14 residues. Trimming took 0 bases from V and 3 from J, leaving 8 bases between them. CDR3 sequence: CASSLAGDHTEAFF. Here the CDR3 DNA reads TGTGCCAGCAGTTTAGCAGGGGATCACACTGAAGCTTTCTTT.

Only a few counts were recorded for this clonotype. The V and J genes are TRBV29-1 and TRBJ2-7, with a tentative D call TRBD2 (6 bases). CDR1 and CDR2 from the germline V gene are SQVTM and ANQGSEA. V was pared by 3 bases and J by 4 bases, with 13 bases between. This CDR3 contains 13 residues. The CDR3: CSVEGGRRYEQYF. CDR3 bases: TGCAGCGTTGAGGGGGGTAGGCGGTACGAGCAGTACTTC.

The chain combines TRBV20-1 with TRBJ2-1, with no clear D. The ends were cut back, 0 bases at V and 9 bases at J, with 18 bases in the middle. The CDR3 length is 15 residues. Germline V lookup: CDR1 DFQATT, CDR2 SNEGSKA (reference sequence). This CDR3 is CSARDRTPYLREQFF. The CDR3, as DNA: TGCAGTGCTAGAGATCGAACCCCCTATCTTCGTGAGCAGTTCTTC.

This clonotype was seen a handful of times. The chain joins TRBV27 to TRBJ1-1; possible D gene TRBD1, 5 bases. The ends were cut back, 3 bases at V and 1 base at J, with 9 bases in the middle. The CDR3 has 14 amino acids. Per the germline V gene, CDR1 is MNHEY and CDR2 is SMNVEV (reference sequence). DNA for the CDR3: TGTGCCAGCAGTTTCTGGGGGAGGAACACTGAAGCTTTCTTT. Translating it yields CASSFWGRNTEAFF.

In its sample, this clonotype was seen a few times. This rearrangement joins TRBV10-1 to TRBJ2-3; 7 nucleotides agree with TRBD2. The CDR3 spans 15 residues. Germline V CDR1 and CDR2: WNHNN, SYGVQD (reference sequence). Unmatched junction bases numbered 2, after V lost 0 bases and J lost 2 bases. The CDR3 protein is CASSESGGITDTQYF. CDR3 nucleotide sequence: TGCGCCAGCAGTGAGTCCGGGGGGATCACAGATACGCAGTATTTT.

CDR3 coding DNA: TGCAGCGTTGCCGACCCTAAGAACACTGAAGCTTTCTTT. Its protein product is CSVADPKNTEAFF. The chain recombines TRBV29-1 with TRBJ1-1; D call uncertain. This CDR3 has 13 residues. V lost 4 bases and J lost 1, with 10 bases in between. Germline CDR1 is SQVTM and CDR2 is ANQGSEA.

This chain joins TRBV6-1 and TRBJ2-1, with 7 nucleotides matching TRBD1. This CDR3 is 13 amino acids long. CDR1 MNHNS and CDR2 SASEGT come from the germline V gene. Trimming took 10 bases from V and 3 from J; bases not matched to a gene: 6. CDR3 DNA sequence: TGTGCCACCCGACAGGGCTTCTACAATGAGCAGTTCTTC. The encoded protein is CATRQGFYNEQFF.

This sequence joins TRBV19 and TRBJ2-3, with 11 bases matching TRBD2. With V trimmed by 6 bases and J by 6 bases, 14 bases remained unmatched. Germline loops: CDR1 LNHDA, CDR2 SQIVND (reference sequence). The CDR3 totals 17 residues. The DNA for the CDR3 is TGTGCCAGTAGCAGATGGGGGGGACTAGCGGAGAGGGATACGCAGTATTTT. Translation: CASSRWGGLAERDTQYF.

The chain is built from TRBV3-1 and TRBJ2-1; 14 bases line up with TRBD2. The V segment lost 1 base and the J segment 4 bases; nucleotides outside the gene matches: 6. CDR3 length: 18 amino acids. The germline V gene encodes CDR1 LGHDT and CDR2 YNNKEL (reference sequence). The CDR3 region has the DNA TGTGCCAGCAGCCAAGTCGGACTAGCGGGGGGTCCATACAATGAGCAGTTCTTC. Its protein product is CASSQVGLAGGPYNEQFF.

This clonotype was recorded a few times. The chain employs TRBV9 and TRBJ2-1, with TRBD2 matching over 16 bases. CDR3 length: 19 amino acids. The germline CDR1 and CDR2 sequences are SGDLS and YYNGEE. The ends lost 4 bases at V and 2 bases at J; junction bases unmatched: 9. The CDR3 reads CASSPPAGTSGGAYNEQFF. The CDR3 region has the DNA TGTGCCAGCAGCCCGCCTGCCGGGACTAGCGGGGGGGCCTACAATGAGCAGTTCTTC.

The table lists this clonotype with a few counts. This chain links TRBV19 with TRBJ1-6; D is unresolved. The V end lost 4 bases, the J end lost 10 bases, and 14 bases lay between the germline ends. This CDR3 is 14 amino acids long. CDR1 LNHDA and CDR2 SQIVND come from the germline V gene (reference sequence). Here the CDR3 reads CASSTTGLRSPLHF. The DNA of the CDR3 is TGTGCCAGTAGTACGACGGGTCTTAGATCACCCCTCCACTTT.

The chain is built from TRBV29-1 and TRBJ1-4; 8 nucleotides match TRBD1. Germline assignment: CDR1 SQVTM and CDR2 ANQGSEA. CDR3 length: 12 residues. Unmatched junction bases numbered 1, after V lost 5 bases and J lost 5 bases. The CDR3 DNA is TGCAGCGTTAACAGGGGGAATGAAAAACTGTTTTTT. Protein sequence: CSVNRGNEKLFF.

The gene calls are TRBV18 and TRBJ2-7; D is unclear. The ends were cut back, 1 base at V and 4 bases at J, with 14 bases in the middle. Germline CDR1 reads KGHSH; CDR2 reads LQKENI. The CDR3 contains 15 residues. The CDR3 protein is CASSPRQTSEYEQYF. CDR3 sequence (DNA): TGTGCCAGCTCACCACGGCAGACGAGTGAATACGAGCAGTACTTC.